A selection of T cell receptor beta chains follows, all from one sample in a study of CD8 T cells in ankylosing spondylitis. TCRdb reprocessed the 5' RACE reads with MiXCR, giving one entry per CDR3 protein. The table shows 700,000 to 850,000 distinct CDR3 sequences, with about 11% occurring only once. Input material: blood, either unsorted or a sorted T cell fraction (not recorded which). The receptors were gathered from a male donor with ankylosing spondylitis. Each CDR3 is given with its conserved first and last residue.

V gene: TRBV9; J gene: TRBJ1-2; CDR3 protein: CASSVGGLGSYGYTF
V gene: TRBV12-3/TRBV12-4; J gene: TRBJ2-3; CDR3 protein: CASSLDQLQSTDTQYF
V gene: TRBV5-1; J gene: TRBJ2-1; CDR3 protein: CASSLRDRGTDNEQFF
V gene: TRBV12-3/TRBV12-4; J gene: TRBJ1-4; CDR3 protein: CASSPRQGQEKLFF
V gene: TRBV5-1; J gene: TRBJ1-1; CDR3 protein: CASRTRTVNTEAFF
V gene: TRBV6-2/TRBV6-3; J gene: TRBJ1-5; CDR3 protein: CASSRDGYSNQPQHF
V gene: TRBV7-9; J gene: TRBJ2-2; CDR3 protein: CASLGQGYAGELFF
V gene: TRBV4-1; J gene: TRBJ2-1; CDR3 protein: CASSQEGLVVQGKQFF
V gene: TRBV4-1; J gene: TRBJ1-2; CDR3 protein: CASSRDRGPSRYGYTF
V gene: TRBV20-1; J gene: TRBJ1-5; CDR3 protein: CSPIRPGTGRQPQHF
V gene: TRBV7-2; J gene: TRBJ1-5; CDR3 protein: CASSFWQGHQPQHF
V gene: TRBV12-3/TRBV12-4; J gene: TRBJ2-2; CDR3 protein: CASSPDRALRTGELFF
V gene: TRBV18; J gene: TRBJ1-6; CDR3 protein: CASSPRGQDYNSPLHF
V gene: TRBV19; J gene: TRBJ2-5; CDR3 protein: CASRPDRVETQYF
V gene: TRBV6-1; J gene: TRBJ2-3; CDR3 protein: CASSPSRAQFSDTQYF
V gene: TRBV28; J gene: TRBJ2-2; CDR3 protein: CASSSPSDTGELFF
V gene: TRBV6-1; J gene: TRBJ1-1; CDR3 protein: CASRKTGLNTEAFF
V gene: TRBV20-1; J gene: TRBJ2-7; CDR3 protein: CSASNAGLLYEQYF
V gene: TRBV7-9; J gene: TRBJ2-2; CDR3 protein: CASSLAPWAGTGELFF
V gene: TRBV20-1; J gene: TRBJ2-4; CDR3 protein: CSARGRAINIQYF
V gene: TRBV2; J gene: TRBJ2-1; CDR3 protein: CASRVGGGGNEQFF
V gene: TRBV5-1; J gene: TRBJ1-1; CDR3 protein: CASKGQGNTEAFF
V gene: TRBV30; J gene: TRBJ1-6; CDR3 protein: CAWGASVRNSPLHF
V gene: TRBV7-6; J gene: TRBJ2-3; CDR3 protein: CASSGDTQYF
V gene: TRBV20-1; J gene: TRBJ2-1; CDR3 protein: CSARGGGYSNEQFF
V gene: TRBV20-1; J gene: TRBJ1-1; CDR3 protein: CSATGSNTEAFF
V gene: TRBV9; J gene: TRBJ2-1; CDR3 protein: CASGGGQGRYNEQFF
V gene: TRBV28; J gene: TRBJ2-3; CDR3 protein: CASSLSGSGSSADTQYF
V gene: TRBV5-6; J gene: TRBJ2-7; CDR3 protein: CASRILAGTSYEQYF
V gene: TRBV20-1; J gene: TRBJ1-1; CDR3 protein: CSARDRKGSTEAFF
V gene: TRBV20-1; J gene: TRBJ2-2; CDR3 protein: CSAMTSGTGELFF
V gene: TRBV20-1; J gene: TRBJ2-1; CDR3 protein: CSARDQERPTEQFF
V gene: TRBV5-1; J gene: TRBJ2-7; CDR3 protein: CASSEDRADEQYF
V gene: TRBV6-5; J gene: TRBJ2-7; CDR3 protein: CASRLTSGLGFEQYF
V gene: TRBV7-2; J gene: TRBJ1-2; CDR3 protein: CASSKTGVGMGYTF
V gene: TRBV10-3; J gene: TRBJ1-2; CDR3 protein: CAISESAAWDGYTF
V gene: TRBV4-3; J gene: TRBJ2-7; CDR3 protein: CASSHLPGTSYEQYF
V gene: TRBV20-1; J gene: TRBJ1-5; CDR3 protein: CSASVGGNQPQHF
V gene: TRBV12-3/TRBV12-4; J gene: TRBJ2-5; CDR3 protein: CASSLGAGSAQETQYF
V gene: TRBV9; J gene: TRBJ1-3; CDR3 protein: CASSASPGPSGNTIYF
V gene: TRBV20-1; J gene: TRBJ2-5; CDR3 protein: CSAERGARETQYF
V gene: TRBV6-1; J gene: TRBJ2-1; CDR3 protein: CASSAGPDSYNEQFF
V gene: TRBV28; J gene: TRBJ1-6; CDR3 protein: CASSARLDAPLHF
V gene: TRBV5-1; J gene: TRBJ2-1; CDR3 protein: CASSLARGGGAYNEQFF
V gene: TRBV29-1; J gene: TRBJ1-1; CDR3 protein: CSVTQGWGMGDTEAFF
V gene: TRBV7-9; J gene: TRBJ2-3; CDR3 protein: CASSAASTDTQYF
V gene: TRBV18; J gene: TRBJ1-2; CDR3 protein: CASSLLEGGGYTF
V gene: TRBV5-1; J gene: TRBJ1-1; CDR3 protein: CASSLTQENTEAFF
V gene: TRBV29-1; J gene: TRBJ2-3; CDR3 protein: CSVAGTSGTDTQYF